Included here is one T cell receptor beta chain sequence, with context. CDR1 is KGHDR, CDR2 SFDVKD, per germline. This CDR3 is built from 13 residues. Trimming pared 7 bases from V and 7 bases from J, leaving 12 bases between. This sample was taken from a study of blood T cell repertoires in COVID-19. TCRdb's table, derived via immunoSEQ multiplex PCR, lists solely in-frame clones and lacks some. The top ten clones hold around 1.1% of a sample with hundreds of thousands of clones, approximately 90% of them seen once. The rearrangement uses TRBV24-1 and TRBJ2-2; D perhaps matches TRBD1 (6 bases). Sequencing was done on a sample of PBMCs or T cells enriched from blood (not recorded which). The sequence came from a man aged 25-45 years who had recovered from COVID-19. This CDR3 reads CATSDRFVGELFF. CDR3 bases: TGTGCCACCAGCGACAGGTTCGTCGGGGAGCTGTTTTTT.